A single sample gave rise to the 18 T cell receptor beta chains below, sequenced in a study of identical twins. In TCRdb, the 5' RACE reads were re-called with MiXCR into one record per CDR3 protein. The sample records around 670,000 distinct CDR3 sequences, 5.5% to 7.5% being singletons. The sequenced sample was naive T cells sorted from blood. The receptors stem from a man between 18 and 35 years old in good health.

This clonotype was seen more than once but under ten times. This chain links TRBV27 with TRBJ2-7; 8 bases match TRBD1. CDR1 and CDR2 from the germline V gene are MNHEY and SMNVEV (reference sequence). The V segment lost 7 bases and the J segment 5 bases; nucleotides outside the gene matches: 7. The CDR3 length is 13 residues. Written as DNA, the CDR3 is TGTGCCAGCACCCTGGGACAGGCGGACGAGCAGTACGTC. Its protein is CASTLGQADEQYV.

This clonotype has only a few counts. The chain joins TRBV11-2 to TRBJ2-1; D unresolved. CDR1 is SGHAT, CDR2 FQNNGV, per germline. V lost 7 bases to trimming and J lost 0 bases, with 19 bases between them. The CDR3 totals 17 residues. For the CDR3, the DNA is TGTGCCAGCAACCAACGGACCGTGCCCAGCTCCTACAATGAGCAGTTCTTC. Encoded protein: CASNQRTVPSSYNEQFF.

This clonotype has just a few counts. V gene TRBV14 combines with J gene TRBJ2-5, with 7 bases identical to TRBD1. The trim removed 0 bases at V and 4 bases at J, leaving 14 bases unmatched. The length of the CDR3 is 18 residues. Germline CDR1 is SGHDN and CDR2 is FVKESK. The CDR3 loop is CASSQDLSVTGVIETQYF. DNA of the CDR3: TGTGCCAGCAGCCAAGATCTGTCAGTCACAGGGGTCATAGAGACCCAGTACTTC.

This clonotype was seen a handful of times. The DNA of the CDR3 is TGTGCCTGGAGTTTCGGCGGGGGCACTGAAGCTTTCTTT. Encoded protein: CAWSFGGGTEAFF. The J gene is TRBJ1-1, the V gene TRBV30, with D possibly TRBD1 on 5 matching bases. The CDR3 extends over 13 amino acids. From germline, CDR1 is GTSNPN and CDR2 SVGIG (reference sequence). V gave up 2 bases and J gave up 4 bases, with 11 bases separating them.

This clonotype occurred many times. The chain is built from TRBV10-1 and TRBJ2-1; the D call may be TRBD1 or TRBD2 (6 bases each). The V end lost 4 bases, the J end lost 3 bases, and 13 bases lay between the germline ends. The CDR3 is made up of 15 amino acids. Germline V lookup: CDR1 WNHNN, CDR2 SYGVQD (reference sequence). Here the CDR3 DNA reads TGCGCCAGCAGTGTCCGGGGGCTTAACTACAATGAGCAGTTCTTC. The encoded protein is CASSVRGLNYNEQFF.

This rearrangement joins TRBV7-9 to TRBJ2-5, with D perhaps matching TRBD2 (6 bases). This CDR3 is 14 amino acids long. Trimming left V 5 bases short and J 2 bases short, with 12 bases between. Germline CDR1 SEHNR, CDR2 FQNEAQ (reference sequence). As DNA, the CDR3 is TGTGCCAGCAGCGACAGCGGACTACAAGAGACCCAGTACTTC. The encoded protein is CASSDSGLQETQYF.

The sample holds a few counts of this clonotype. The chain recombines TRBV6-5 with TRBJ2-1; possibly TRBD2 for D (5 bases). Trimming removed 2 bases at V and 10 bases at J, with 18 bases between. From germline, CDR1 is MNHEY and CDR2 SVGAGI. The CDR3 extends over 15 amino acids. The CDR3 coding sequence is TGTGCCAGCAGTTACGCCCCTCTTAGCGCCGACGAGCAGTTCTTC. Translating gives CASSYAPLSADEQFF.

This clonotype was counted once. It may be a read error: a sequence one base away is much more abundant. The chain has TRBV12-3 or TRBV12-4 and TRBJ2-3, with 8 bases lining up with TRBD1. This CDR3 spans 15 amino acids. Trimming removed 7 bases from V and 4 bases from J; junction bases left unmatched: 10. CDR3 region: CASIVYRGRSDTQYF. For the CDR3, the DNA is TGTGCCAGCATCGTATACAGGGGGAGATCAGATACGCAGTATTTT.

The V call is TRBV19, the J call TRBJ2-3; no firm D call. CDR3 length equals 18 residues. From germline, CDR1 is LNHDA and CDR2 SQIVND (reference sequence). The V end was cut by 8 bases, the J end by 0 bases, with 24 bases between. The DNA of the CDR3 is TGTGCCAGTTCCTATAGTACGCTGGGCTACCCTAGCACAGATACGCAGTATTTT. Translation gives CASSYSTLGYPSTDTQYF.

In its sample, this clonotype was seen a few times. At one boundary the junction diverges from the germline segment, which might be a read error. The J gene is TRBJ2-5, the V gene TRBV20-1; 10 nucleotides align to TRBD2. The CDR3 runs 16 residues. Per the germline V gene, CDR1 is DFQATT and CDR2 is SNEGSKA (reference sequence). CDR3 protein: CSARAIPSGRQETQYF. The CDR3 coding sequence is TGCAGTGCGAGAGCAATCCCTAGCGGGAGACAAGAGACCCAGTACTTC.

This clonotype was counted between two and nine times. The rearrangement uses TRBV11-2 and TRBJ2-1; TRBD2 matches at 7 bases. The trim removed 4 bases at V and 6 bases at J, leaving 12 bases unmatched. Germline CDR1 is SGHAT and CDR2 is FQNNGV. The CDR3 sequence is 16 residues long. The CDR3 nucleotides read TGTGCCAGCAGCTCGCCGGGAGGCGGATTGCCCAATGAGCAGTTCTTC. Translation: CASSSPGGGLPNEQFF.

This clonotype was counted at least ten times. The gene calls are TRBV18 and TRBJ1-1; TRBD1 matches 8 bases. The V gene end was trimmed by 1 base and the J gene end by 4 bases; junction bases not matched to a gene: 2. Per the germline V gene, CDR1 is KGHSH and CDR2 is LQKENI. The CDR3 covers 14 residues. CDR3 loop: CASSPLDRGTEAFF. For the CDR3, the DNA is TGTGCCAGCTCACCACTAGACAGGGGCACTGAAGCTTTCTTT.

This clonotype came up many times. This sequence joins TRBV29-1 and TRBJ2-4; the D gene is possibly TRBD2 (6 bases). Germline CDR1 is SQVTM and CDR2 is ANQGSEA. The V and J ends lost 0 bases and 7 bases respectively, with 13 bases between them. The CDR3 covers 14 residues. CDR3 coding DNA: TGCAGCGTTGAAGATCGGCTAGCGCGCAACATTCAGTACTTC. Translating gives CSVEDRLARNIQYF.

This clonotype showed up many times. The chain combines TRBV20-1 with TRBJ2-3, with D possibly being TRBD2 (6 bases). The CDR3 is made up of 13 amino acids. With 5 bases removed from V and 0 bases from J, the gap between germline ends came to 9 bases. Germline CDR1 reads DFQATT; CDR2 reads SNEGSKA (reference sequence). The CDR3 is CSAPGTSTDTQYF. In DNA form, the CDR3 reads TGCAGTGCTCCCGGGACTAGCACAGATACGCAGTATTTT.

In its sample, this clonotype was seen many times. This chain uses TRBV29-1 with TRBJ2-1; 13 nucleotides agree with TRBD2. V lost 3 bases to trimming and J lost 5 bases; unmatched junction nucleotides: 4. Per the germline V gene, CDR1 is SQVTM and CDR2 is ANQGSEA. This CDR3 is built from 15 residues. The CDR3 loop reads CSVERTSGSHNEQFF. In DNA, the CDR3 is TGCAGCGTTGAGAGGACTAGCGGGAGTCACAATGAGCAGTTCTTC.

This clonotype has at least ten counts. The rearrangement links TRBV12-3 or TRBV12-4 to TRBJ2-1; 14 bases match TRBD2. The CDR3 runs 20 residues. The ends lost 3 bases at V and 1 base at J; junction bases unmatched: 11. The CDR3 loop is CASSFGAGLAGVGSYNEQFF. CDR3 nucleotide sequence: TGTGCCAGCAGTTTCGGGGCGGGACTAGCGGGAGTGGGATCCTACAATGAGCAGTTCTTC.

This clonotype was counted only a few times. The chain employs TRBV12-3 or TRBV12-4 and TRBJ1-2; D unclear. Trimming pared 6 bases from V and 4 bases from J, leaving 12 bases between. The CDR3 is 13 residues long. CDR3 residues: CASSLTDVYGYTF. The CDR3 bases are TGTGCCAGCAGCCTGACGGACGTCTATGGCTACACCTTC.

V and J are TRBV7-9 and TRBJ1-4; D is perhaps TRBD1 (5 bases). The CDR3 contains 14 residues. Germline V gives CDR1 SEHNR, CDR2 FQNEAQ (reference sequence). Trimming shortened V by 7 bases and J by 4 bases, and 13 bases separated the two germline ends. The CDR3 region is CASTPGTLNEKLFF. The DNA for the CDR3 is TGTGCCAGCACCCCCGGGACTCTTAATGAAAAACTGTTTTTT.